This T cell receptor (beta chain) is from a study of control samples from healthy donors and cancer patients. Only in-frame clones appear in the TCRdb table, and some are missing; sequencing was by immunoSEQ multiplex PCR. Of 150,000 to 200,000 clones listed, 90% to 95% are singletons. Trimming took off 5 bases at V and 2 bases at J, with 5 bases between the two ends. CDR3 length: 12 amino acids. CDR1 is SGHTA, CDR2 FQGNSA, per germline. The sample was blood. The clonotype originates from a woman younger than 30 in good health. The chain employs TRBV7-2 and TRBJ2-3; D is undetermined. The CDR3 loop reads CASSLLTDTQYF. CDR3 DNA: TGTGCCAGCAGCCTTCTCACAGATACGCAGTATTTT. Supplemented by reference TRBV7-2 and TRBJ2-3, the full variable domain reads GAGVSQSPSNKVTEKGKDVELRCDPISGHTALYWYRQSLGQGLEFLIYFQGNSAPDKSGLPSDRFSAERTGGSVSTLTIQRTQQEDSAVYLCASSLLTDTQYFGPGTRLTVL.